One and the same sample provided the 32 T cell receptor beta chains below, sequenced in a study of shared clonotypes between healthy human individuals (dated by TCRdb to the early 2020s). Library prep was done by the immunoSEQ multiplex PCR assay. The clones in this table, taken by TCRdb from immuneACCESS, are in-frame only. Not every clone is retained; where verified, under half of the shortfall comes from an unresolved V gene, and the cause of the rest is unknown. The sample has about 1.1 million clones on record, approximately 80% of them singletons. The top ten constitute around 0.61% of the sample. Specimen: memory CD4+ T cells from PBMCs. The cell subset or site label, read with the paper, signifies: CD45RA-negative fraction. The origin of the receptors is a man aged 18 to 30 in good health. Some clones in this sample may be carry-over from other donors' samples.

This clone has just one count. The rearrangement joins TRBV7-2 to TRBJ2-7; tentative D call: TRBD2 (6 bases). Looked up from germline, CDR1 is SGHTA and CDR2 is FQGNSA. V was clipped by 5 bases and J by 0 bases, with 17 bases between them. The length of the CDR3 is 16 residues. The CDR3 region is CASSRGLGRGSYEQYF. The CDR3 DNA reads TGTGCCAGCAGCAGAGGATTGGGGCGGGGCTCCTACGAGCAGTACTTC. Supplemented by reference TRBV7-2 and TRBJ2-7, the full variable domain reads GAGVSQSPSNKVTEKGKDVELRCDPISGHTALYWYRQSLGQGLEFLIYFQGNSAPDKSGLPSDRFSAERTGGSVSTLTIQRTQQEDSAVYLCASSRGLGRGSYEQYFGPGTRLTVT.

On this clone itself: A read error likely explains this, since a far larger clone differs by one base. The gene calls are TRBV2 and TRBJ2-1, with a weak D call TRBD2 (6 bases). Germline loops: CDR1 SNHLY, CDR2 FYNNEI. The CDR3 totals 15 residues. The V and J ends lost 7 bases and 2 bases respectively, with 15 bases between them. CDR3 bases: TGTGCCAGCACGACACGGGAGTGGACCTACAATGAGCAGTTCTTC. Encoded protein: CASTTREWTYNEQFF. The whole variable domain, filled in from reference TRBV2 and TRBJ2-1, reads EPEVTQTPSHQVTQMGQEVILRCVPISNHLYFYWYRQILGQKVEFLVSFYNNEISEKSEIFDDQFSVERPDGSNFTLKIRSTKLEDSAMYFCASTTREWTYNEQFFGPGTRLTVL.

This clone was seen more than once but under ten times. The rearrangement links TRBV28 to TRBJ1-2; no clear D. The V end lost 7 bases, the J end lost 8 bases, and 8 bases lay between the germline ends. CDR1 and CDR2 (germline): MDHEN, SYDVKM. This CDR3 spans 10 amino acids. CDR3 protein: CASMRQGYTF. The DNA for the CDR3 is TGTGCCAGCATGAGGCAGGGCTACACCTTC.

In regard to this clone: Other nucleotide sequences in the sample specify the same CDR3. V usage is TRBV5-1 and J usage is TRBJ1-1; a weak D match, TRBD1 (5 bases). The germline CDR1 and CDR2 sequences are SGHRS and YFSETQ. V dropped 1 base and J dropped 1 base, with 8 bases sitting between them. The CDR3 loop spans 14 amino acids. The CDR3 coding sequence is TGCGCCAGCAGCTTGAGTAGGGGGAACACTGAAGCTTTCTTT. Translating it yields CASSLSRGNTEAFF.

The chain has TRBV10-2 and TRBJ2-3, with D possibly being TRBD1 or TRBD2 (5 bases each). The CDR3 has 14 residues. Trimming cost V 3 bases and J 2 bases, with 9 bases left between them. Germline loops: CDR1 WSHSY, CDR2 SAAADI. The CDR3 DNA follows: TGCGCCAGCAGTGACAACGGGGCCACAGATACGCAGTATTTT. Protein: CASSDNGATDTQYF.

This sequence joins TRBV18 and TRBJ2-7; D possibly uses TRBD1 or TRBD2 (5 bases each). Trimming pared 5 bases from V and 3 bases from J, leaving 14 bases between. The V gene's germline CDR1 is KGHSH and CDR2 LQKENI. The CDR3 covers 14 residues. As DNA, the CDR3 is TGTGCCAGCTCAATCGGGGACGGTGACTACGAGCAGTACTTC. It yields the protein CASSIGDGDYEQYF.

V usage is TRBV11-2 and J usage is TRBJ1-2; 7 nucleotides match TRBD1. The CDR3 totals 16 residues. In germline, CDR1 is SGHAT, CDR2 FQNNGV. V lost 0 bases and J lost 4; bases outside the gene matches: 8. The CDR3 DNA reads as TGTGCCAGCAGCTTAGATCCCCAACAGGGGTTCTATGGCTACACCTTC. The encoded protein is CASSLDPQQGFYGYTF. Supplemented by reference TRBV11-2 and TRBJ1-2, the full variable domain reads EAGVAQSPRYKIIEKRQSVAFWCNPISGHATLYWYQQILGQGPKLLIQFQNNGVVDDSQLPKDRFSAERLKGVDSTLKIQPAKLEDSAVYLCASSLDPQQGFYGYTFGSGTRLTVV.

The CDR3 sequence: CASSVSAQNTEAFF. In nucleotides, the CDR3 is TGTGCCAGCAGCGTGAGCGCCCAGAACACTGAAGCTTTCTTT. V and J are TRBV9 and TRBJ1-1; D uncertain. V was clipped by 2 bases and J by 1 base, with 9 bases between them. The CDR3 is 14 residues long. The germline V gene has CDR1 SGDLS and CDR2 YYNGEE.

The table lists this clone with a few counts. The chain combines TRBV27 with TRBJ2-7; 9 bases align to TRBD1. Germline-derived CDR1 and CDR2 are MNHEY and SMNVEV (reference sequence). V lost 5 bases to trimming and J lost 6 bases; unmatched junction nucleotides: 5. The CDR3 covers 13 residues. The CDR3 here is CASSGQGSGEQYF. CDR3 DNA sequence: TGTGCCAGCAGTGGACAGGGGTCTGGCGAGCAGTACTTC.

About this clone itself: Other DNA sequences from this sample encode an identical CDR3 as well. The chain joins TRBV6-1 to TRBJ1-5, with D possibly being TRBD1 (6 bases). Trimming pared 1 base from V and 2 bases from J, leaving 9 bases between. From germline, CDR1 is MNHNS and CDR2 SASEGT. The CDR3 has 15 residues. CDR3 nucleotides: TGTGCCAGCAGTGAAGGAAACAGGGGCAATCAGCCCCAGCATTTT. Translating it yields CASSEGNRGNQPQHF.

The sample holds one count of this clone. This chain uses TRBV11-2 with TRBJ2-3; D ambiguous. The CDR3 is made up of 16 amino acids. Trimming cost V 4 bases and J 1 base, with 15 bases left between them. Germline assignment: CDR1 SGHAT and CDR2 FQNNGV. Here the CDR3 DNA reads TGTGCCAGCAGCTCAACCGGGTCTAGGGGCACAGATACGCAGTATTTT. Translation: CASSSTGSRGTDTQYF.

This sequence joins TRBV4-2 and TRBJ2-7; 9 bases are a match to TRBD1. V shed 5 bases, J shed 3 bases, and the junction held 14 bases outside the gene matches. Germline lookup yields CDR1 LGHNA and CDR2 YNFKEQ. CDR3 length: 17 amino acids. CDR3 residues: CASSERSGTGLIYEQYF. DNA of the CDR3: TGTGCCAGCAGCGAAAGATCAGGGACAGGGTTGATCTACGAGCAGTACTTC.

V is TRBV4-1 and J is TRBJ2-3, with D unclear. The CDR3 contains 14 residues. Per germline, CDR1 MGHRA and CDR2 YSYEKL. With 1 base removed from V and 2 bases from J, the gap between germline ends came to 7 bases. The CDR3 DNA reads TGCGCCAGCAGCCAAGCGCCCATCACAGATACGCAGTATTTT. Its translation is CASSQAPITDTQYF.

This clone was recorded only once. This chain joins TRBV6-1 and TRBJ1-1, with no clear D. The V end was cut by 0 bases, the J end by 1 base, with 9 bases between. The CDR3 totals 15 residues. The germline V gene has CDR1 MNHNS and CDR2 SASEGT. CDR3 DNA: TGTGCCAGCAGTGAAGCTGCCAGCCCGAACACTGAAGCTTTCTTT. Amino acid sequence: CASSEAASPNTEAFF.

The J gene is TRBJ2-5, the V gene TRBV28, with 12 bases matching TRBD1. Germline V gene data show CDR1 as MDHEN and CDR2 as SYDVKM. The CDR3 extends over 16 amino acids. The ends lost 3 bases at V and 5 bases at J; junction bases unmatched: 7. This CDR3 is CASSFGTGGAGETQYF. For the CDR3, the DNA is TGTGCCAGCAGTTTTGGGACAGGGGGCGCCGGGGAGACCCAGTACTTC.

The rearrangement links TRBV9 to TRBJ2-3, with 9 nucleotides matching TRBD2. This CDR3 spans 17 amino acids. Germline CDR1 reads SGDLS; CDR2 reads YYNGEE. Trimming took 0 bases from V and 1 from J; bases not matched to a gene: 6. The CDR3 bases are TGTGCCAGCAGCGTAGCTCCCGCTAGCGGGGGCACAGATACGCAGTATTTT. Its protein product is CASSVAPASGGTDTQYF.

V usage is TRBV29-1 and J usage is TRBJ2-1; D tentatively fits TRBD1 or TRBD2 (6 bases each). V dropped 6 bases and J dropped 4 bases, with 25 bases sitting between them. CDR1 is SQVTM, CDR2 ANQGSEA, per germline. The CDR3 loop spans 17 amino acids. CDR3 region: CSVERHGGTRVYNEQFF. In DNA form, the CDR3 reads TGCAGCGTCGAACGCCATGGGGGGACAAGAGTGTACAATGAGCAGTTCTTC.

The rearrangement links TRBV10-3 to TRBJ2-4, with no clear D. The CDR3 extends over 16 amino acids. V was shortened by 6 bases and J by 0 bases, with 15 bases between the two germline ends. Looked up from germline, CDR1 is ENHRY and CDR2 is SYGVKD. CDR3: CAISNISSLAKNIQYF. CDR3 bases: TGTGCCATCAGCAACATAAGCTCTTTAGCCAAAAACATTCAGTACTTC.

This chain joins TRBV9 and TRBJ2-2; TRBD2 matches at 7 bases. Germline V lookup: CDR1 SGDLS, CDR2 YYNGEE. The CDR3 covers 17 residues. V lost 0 bases to trimming and J lost 8 bases; unmatched junction nucleotides: 13. The CDR3 sequence: CASSVATPSGLRGELFF. The CDR3 DNA reads as TGTGCCAGCAGCGTAGCTACGCCTAGCGGCCTTAGGGGGGAGCTGTTTTTT.

V usage is TRBV7-3 and J usage is TRBJ2-7, with TRBD1 matching over 8 bases. Germline lookup yields CDR1 SGHTA and CDR2 FQGTGA. With 4 bases clipped from V and 7 bases from J, the junction kept 6 bases outside the gene matches. This CDR3 spans 13 amino acids. In DNA form, the CDR3 reads TGTGCCAGCAGCTCCCAGGGGGCTGGGGAGCAGTACTTC. As protein: CASSSQGAGEQYF.

Note on this clone: The sample contains more than one DNA sequence encoding this CDR3. The chain combines TRBV6-6 with TRBJ1-3, with no clear D. V was cut by 0 bases and J by 7 bases, with 4 bases left in between. Germline CDR1 and CDR2: MNHNY and SVGAGI (reference sequence). The CDR3 is made up of 12 amino acids. In DNA form, the CDR3 reads TGTGCCAGCAGTTACTCGGGGAACACCATATATTTT. The encoded protein is CASSYSGNTIYF.

The chain joins TRBV28 to TRBJ1-5, with D tentatively TRBD1 (5 bases). V dropped 3 bases and J dropped 11 bases, with 11 bases sitting between them. The CDR3 sequence is 12 residues long. Germline V gene data show CDR1 as MDHEN and CDR2 as SYDVKM. The CDR3 sequence: CASSFQGRTQHF. Here the CDR3 DNA reads TGTGCCAGCAGTTTTCAGGGTCGGACCCAGCATTTT.

This clone occurred a few times. The rearrangement joins TRBV5-1 to TRBJ1-1; D is possibly TRBD1 (6 bases). Trimming left V 2 bases short and J 1 base short, with 12 bases between. The CDR3 consists of 15 residues. Germline V gives CDR1 SGHRS, CDR2 YFSETQ. Here the CDR3 DNA reads TGCGCCAGCAGCTTCTCCGGACAGAAGAACACTGAAGCTTTCTTT. It is translated as CASSFSGQKNTEAFF.

This clone was seen a single time. The chain links TRBV19 to TRBJ1-4; 10 bases fit TRBD1. J lost 8 bases, V lost 7 bases, and 10 bases had no gene match. The CDR3 sequence is 15 residues long. The V gene's germline CDR1 is LNHDA and CDR2 SQIVND (reference sequence). The CDR3 region has the DNA TGTGCCAGTAACTATAGGGGGACAGGGGACGAAAAACTGTTTTTT. This translates into CASNYRGTGDEKLFF. The full variable domain, in which reference TRBV19 and TRBJ1-4 provide the parts outside the CDR3, is DGGITQSPKYLFRKEGQNVTLSCEQNLNHDAMYWYRQDPGQGLRLIYYSQIVNDFQKGDIAEGYSVSREKKESFPLTVTSAQKNPTAFYLCASNYRGTGDEKLFFGSGTQLSVL.

Worth noting for this clone: The same CDR3 can be traced to other DNA sequences in this sample. This chain uses TRBV5-6 with TRBJ2-7; D is undetermined. The CDR3 is 12 residues long. Germline-derived CDR1 and CDR2 are SGHDT and YYEEEE. The V gene lost 4 bases and the J gene lost 1 base, with 6 bases spanning the gap. The CDR3 DNA reads as TGTGCCAGCAGCCGAGCATCCTACGAGCAGTACTTC. Protein sequence: CASSRASYEQYF. Complete variable domain (other parts from reference TRBV5-6 and TRBJ2-7): DAGVTQSPTHLIKTRGQQVTLRCSPKSGHDTVSWYQQALGQGPQFIFQYYEEEERQRGNFPDRFSGHQFPNYSSELNVNALLLGDSALYLCASSRASYEQYFGPGTRLTVT.

This clone was counted once. The chain uses TRBV21-1 and TRBJ2-7. TRBV21-1 is tagged as a pseudogene. This CDR3 has 16 residues. The CDR3 sequence: CASSKDGGVTSYEQYF. CDR3 DNA sequence: TGTGCCAGCAGCAAAGATGGTGGGGTTACTTCCTACGAGCAGTACTTC.

Details on this clone: A much larger clonotype is one base distant, so this may be a read error. This specimen includes other DNA sequences encoding the same CDR3. This chain connects TRBV7-8 to TRBJ1-3, with D possibly TRBD1 on 6 matching bases. Germline lookup yields CDR1 SGHVS and CDR2 FQNEAQ. CDR3 length: 18 residues. CDR3 protein: CASSLAPPRQASGNTIYF. The CDR3 nucleotides are TGTGCCAGCAGCTTAGCACCTCCTAGACAGGCCTCTGGAAACACCATATATTTC.

This clone was found once. V is TRBV2 and J is TRBJ2-2, with TRBD1 matching over 9 bases. This CDR3 comprises 15 residues. The germline V gene has CDR1 SNHLY and CDR2 FYNNEI. V was clipped by 5 bases and J by 3 bases; unmatched bases: 4. CDR3 amino acids: CASSPDRGHTGELFF. The CDR3 DNA is TGTGCCAGCAGTCCGGACAGGGGCCACACCGGGGAGCTGTTTTTT.

The CDR3: CASLNPWDRTKYF. CDR3 bases: TGTGCCAGCCTTAATCCTTGGGACAGGACTAAGTACTTC. The V call is TRBV28, the J call TRBJ2-7, with TRBD1 identical over 8 bases. The CDR3 sequence is 13 residues long. Unmatched junction bases numbered 14, after V lost 8 bases and J lost 11 bases. The germline V gene encodes CDR1 MDHEN and CDR2 SYDVKM.

The J gene is TRBJ2-7, the V gene TRBV5-1; TRBD2 is a possible D gene (6 bases). The germline CDR1 and CDR2 sequences are SGHRS and YFSETQ. The CDR3 covers 14 residues. V was cut by 0 bases and J by 2 bases, with 9 bases left in between. The CDR3, as DNA: TGCGCCAGCAGCTTGGCGGGAGAGACCTACGAGCAGTACTTC. Translation: CASSLAGETYEQYF. Looking up the rest from reference TRBV5-1 and TRBJ2-7 gives the full variable domain: KAGVTQTPRYLIKTRGQQVTLSCSPISGHRSVSWYQQTPGQGLQFLFEYFSETQRNKGNFPGRFSGRQFSNSRSEMNVSTLELGDSALYLCASSLAGETYEQYFGPGTRLTVT.

The V call is TRBV29-1, the J call TRBJ1-1; D is uncertain. Germline-derived CDR1 and CDR2 are SQVTM and ANQGSEA. Trimming pared 3 bases from V and 1 base from J, leaving 12 bases between. This CDR3 is built from 14 residues. CDR3 nucleotide sequence: TGCAGCGTTGAGGGAGGCCGGTCGAACACTGAAGCTTTCTTT. As protein: CSVEGGRSNTEAFF.

J is TRBJ2-5 and V is TRBV28; 11 positions agree with TRBD2. V lost 3 bases and J lost 1; bases outside the gene matches: 7. Germline loops: CDR1 MDHEN, CDR2 SYDVKM. The CDR3 loop spans 17 amino acids. The CDR3 here is CASSFIAGGPVQETQYF. CDR3 coding DNA: TGTGCCAGCAGTTTTATAGCGGGAGGGCCAGTCCAAGAGACCCAGTACTTC.